The present T cell receptor (beta chain) was sequenced within a study of blood T cell dynamics during melanoma immunotherapy. Overall study findings and caveats: Unlike progressors, later disease-control patients had W3 repertoires gaining clonality or diversity.

Noted time point: pre-treatment baseline. The protocol was immunoSEQ multiplex PCR, while the TCRdb copy is restricted to in-frame clones and leaves out a portion. This table has over 8,000 clones, about 85% appearing once. The CDR3 has 17 residues. With V trimmed by 6 bases and J by 0 bases, 13 bases remained unmatched. Germline-derived CDR1 and CDR2 are SNHLY and FYNNEI. This clone occurred a few times. Antigen specificity is unknown. This TCR derives from a human donor with melanoma. The chain has TRBV2 and TRBJ1-1, with 7 bases matching TRBD1. The sample consisted of blood, taken from a patient treated with checkpoint blockade. This chain's CDR3 is CASSLAGTESLNTEAFF. In DNA form, the CDR3 reads TGTGCCAGCAGCCTTGCCGGGACAGAGTCTCTGAACACTGAAGCTTTCTTT.